This TCR beta chain was sequenced for a study of tumor-infiltrating lymphocytes in primary liver carcinoma. Germline assignment: CDR1 SGHDN and CDR2 FVKESK. CDR3 size: 16 residues. Each 20-30 mg portion of unsorted bulk tissue served as the source for co-extraction of RNA and DNA. Notes on the study in general: Blood's top-250-clone fraction was significantly lower than that of tumors (p = 0.039).

On this clonotype itself: The antigen is unknown. One end of the junction fails to match germline, which may point to a read error.

With a constant-region primer, TCR beta cDNA was made from 450 to 550 ng of total RNA. It was through three nested multiplex PCR rounds of slightly modified ARM-PCR that TCR beta libraries arose. Use of TRBV1-TRBV30 forward primers with a C-beta reverse primer characterized the first two PCR rounds, which lasted ten to eleven cycles each. TCRdb used MiXCR to reprocess the multiplex PCR reads, holding one entry per CDR3 protein. Of about 100,000 distinct CDR3 sequences detected, around 68% appear once; the ten largest clones hold around 30%. The sample comprised tumor-adjacent normal liver tissue. This chain uses TRBV14 with TRBJ1-2; D may be TRBD1 (6 bases). This receptor was obtained from a middle-aged man with primary liver carcinoma and hepatitis B virus infection. CDR3 residues: CASSPALYRVGYDYTF. The CDR3 DNA follows: TGTGCCAGCAGCCCCGCTTTGTACAGGGTTGGCTATGACTACACCTTC.